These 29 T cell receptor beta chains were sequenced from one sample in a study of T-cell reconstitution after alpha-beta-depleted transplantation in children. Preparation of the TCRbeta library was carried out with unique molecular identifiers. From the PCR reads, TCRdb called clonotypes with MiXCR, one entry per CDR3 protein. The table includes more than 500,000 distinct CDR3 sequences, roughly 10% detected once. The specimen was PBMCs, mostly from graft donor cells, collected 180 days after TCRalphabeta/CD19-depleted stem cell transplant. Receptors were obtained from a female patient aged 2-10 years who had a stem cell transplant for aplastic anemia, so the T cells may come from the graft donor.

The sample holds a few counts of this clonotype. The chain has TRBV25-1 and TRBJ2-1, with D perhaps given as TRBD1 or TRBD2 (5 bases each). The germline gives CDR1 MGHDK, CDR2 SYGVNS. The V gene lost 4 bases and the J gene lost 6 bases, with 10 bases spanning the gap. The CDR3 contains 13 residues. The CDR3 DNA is TGTGCCAGCAGTGTGGGGACCATCAATGAGCAGTTCTTC. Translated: CASSVGTINEQFF.

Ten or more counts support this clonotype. The CDR3 spells CSARGDGNTEAFF. Written as DNA, the CDR3 is TGCAGTGCTAGAGGGGACGGGAACACTGAAGCTTTCTTT. V and J are TRBV20-1 and TRBJ1-1; TRBD1 is a possible D gene (5 bases). Trimming pared 1 base from V and 1 base from J, leaving 7 bases between. CDR1 is DFQATT and CDR2 is SNEGSKA in the germline V gene (reference sequence). This CDR3 comprises 13 residues.

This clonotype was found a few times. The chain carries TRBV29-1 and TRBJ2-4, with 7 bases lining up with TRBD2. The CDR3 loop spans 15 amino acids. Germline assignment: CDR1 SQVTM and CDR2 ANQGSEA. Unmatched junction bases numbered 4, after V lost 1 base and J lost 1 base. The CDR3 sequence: CSVEGGRGAKNIQYF. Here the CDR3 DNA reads TGCAGCGTTGAAGGAGGGCGGGGGGCCAAAAACATTCAGTACTTC.

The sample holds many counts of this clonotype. The CDR3 nucleotides read TGTGCCAGCAGCGACACTAGCGGAAGCTCCTACAATGAGCAGTTCTTC. Protein: CASSDTSGSSYNEQFF. The chain links TRBV5-6 to TRBJ2-1, with TRBD2 matching over 8 bases. J gave up 0 bases and V 4 bases, and 6 bases lay outside the gene matches. Germline lookup yields CDR1 SGHDT and CDR2 YYEEEE. This CDR3 has 16 amino acids.

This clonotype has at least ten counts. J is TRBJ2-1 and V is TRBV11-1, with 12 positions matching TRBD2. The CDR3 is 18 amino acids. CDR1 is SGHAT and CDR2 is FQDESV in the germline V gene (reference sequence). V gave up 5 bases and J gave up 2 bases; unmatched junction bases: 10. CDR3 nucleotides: TGTGCCAGCAGCACCCGGACTAGCGGGACGTATCCCTACAATGAGCAGTTCTTC. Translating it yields CASSTRTSGTYPYNEQFF.

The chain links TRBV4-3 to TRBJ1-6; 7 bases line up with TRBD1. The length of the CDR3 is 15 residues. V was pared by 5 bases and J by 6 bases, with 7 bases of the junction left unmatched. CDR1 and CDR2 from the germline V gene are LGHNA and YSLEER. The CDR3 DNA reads TGCGCCAGCAGCGTGACAGGGCAGTCTAATTCACCCCTCCACTTT. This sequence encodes CASSVTGQSNSPLHF.

CDR3 DNA: TGTGCCAGCAGCTTAACAGGCCGGGGCGGCAATGAGCAGTTCTTC. It translates to CASSLTGRGGNEQFF. The chain couples TRBV7-9 to TRBJ2-1; D is possibly TRBD1 or TRBD2 (5 bases each). This CDR3 has 15 amino acids. Germline loops: CDR1 SEHNR, CDR2 FQNEAQ (reference sequence). The V gene lost 2 bases and the J gene lost 6 bases, with 14 bases spanning the gap.

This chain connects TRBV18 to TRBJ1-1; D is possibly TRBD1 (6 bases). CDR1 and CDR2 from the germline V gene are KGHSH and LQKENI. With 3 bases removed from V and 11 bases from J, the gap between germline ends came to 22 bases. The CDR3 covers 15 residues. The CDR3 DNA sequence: TGTGCCAGCTCACCGGGCGGGGGCAGGGTGCTGGGCGCTTTCTTT. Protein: CASSPGGGRVLGAFF.

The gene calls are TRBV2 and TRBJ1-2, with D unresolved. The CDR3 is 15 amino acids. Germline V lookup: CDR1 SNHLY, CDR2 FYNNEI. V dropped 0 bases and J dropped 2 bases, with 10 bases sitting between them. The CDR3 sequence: CASSEAKDGNYGYTF. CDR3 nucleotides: TGTGCCAGCAGTGAAGCGAAAGACGGGAACTATGGCTACACCTTC.

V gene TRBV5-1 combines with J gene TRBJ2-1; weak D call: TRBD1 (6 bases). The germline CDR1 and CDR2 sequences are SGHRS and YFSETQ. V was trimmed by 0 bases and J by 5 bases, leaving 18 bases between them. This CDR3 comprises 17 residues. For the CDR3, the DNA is TGCGCCAGCAGCTTGGAGAGGGGAGTACAGGGCAACAATGAGCAGTTCTTC. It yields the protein CASSLERGVQGNNEQFF. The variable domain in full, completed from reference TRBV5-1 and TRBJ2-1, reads KAGVTQTPRYLIKTRGQQVTLSCSPISGHRSVSWYQQTPGQGLQFLFEYFSETQRNKGNFPGRFSGRQFSNSRSEMNVSTLELGDSALYLCASSLERGVQGNNEQFFGPGTRLTVL.

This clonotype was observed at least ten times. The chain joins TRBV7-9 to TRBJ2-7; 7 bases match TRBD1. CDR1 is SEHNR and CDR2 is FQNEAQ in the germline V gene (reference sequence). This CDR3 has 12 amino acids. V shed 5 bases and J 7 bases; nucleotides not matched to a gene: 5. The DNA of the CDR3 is TGTGCCAGCAGCCCAACAGGGGTTGAGCAGTACTTC. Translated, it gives CASSPTGVEQYF.

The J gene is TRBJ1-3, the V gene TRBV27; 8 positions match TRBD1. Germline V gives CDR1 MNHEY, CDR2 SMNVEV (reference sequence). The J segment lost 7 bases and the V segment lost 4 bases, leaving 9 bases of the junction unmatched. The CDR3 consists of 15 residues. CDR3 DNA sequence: TGTGCCAGCAGTTCATGGACAGGGTCCGCTAACACCATATATTTT. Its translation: CASSSWTGSANTIYF.

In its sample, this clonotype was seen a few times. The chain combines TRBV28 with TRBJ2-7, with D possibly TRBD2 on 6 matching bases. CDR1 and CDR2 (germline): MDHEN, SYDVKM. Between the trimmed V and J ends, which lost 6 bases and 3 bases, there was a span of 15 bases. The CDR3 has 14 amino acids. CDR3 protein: CASRTGELIYEQYF. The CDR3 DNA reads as TGTGCCAGCAGAACGGGAGAGCTCATCTACGAGCAGTACTTC.

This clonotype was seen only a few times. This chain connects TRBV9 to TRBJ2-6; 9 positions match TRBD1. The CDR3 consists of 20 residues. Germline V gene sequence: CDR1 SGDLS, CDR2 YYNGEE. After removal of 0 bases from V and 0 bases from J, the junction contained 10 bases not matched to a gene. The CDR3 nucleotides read TGTGCCAGCAGCGTAGATTATGGGACAGGGCCACCCTCTGGGGCCAACGTCCTGACTTTC. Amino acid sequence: CASSVDYGTGPPSGANVLTF.

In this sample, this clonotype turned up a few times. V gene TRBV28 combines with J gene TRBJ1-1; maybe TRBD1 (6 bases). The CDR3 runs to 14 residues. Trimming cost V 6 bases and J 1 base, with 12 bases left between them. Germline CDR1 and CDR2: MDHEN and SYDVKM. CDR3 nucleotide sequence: TGTGCCAGCAGAGGACAGCGAAGGAACACTGAAGCTTTCTTT. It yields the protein CASRGQRRNTEAFF.

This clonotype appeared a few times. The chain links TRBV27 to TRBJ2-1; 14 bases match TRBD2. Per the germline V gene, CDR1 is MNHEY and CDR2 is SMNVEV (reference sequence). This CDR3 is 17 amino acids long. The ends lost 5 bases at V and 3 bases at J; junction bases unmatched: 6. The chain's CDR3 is CASSPLGTSGSYNEQFF. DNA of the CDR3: TGTGCCAGCAGTCCTCTGGGGACTAGCGGGAGCTACAATGAGCAGTTCTTC.

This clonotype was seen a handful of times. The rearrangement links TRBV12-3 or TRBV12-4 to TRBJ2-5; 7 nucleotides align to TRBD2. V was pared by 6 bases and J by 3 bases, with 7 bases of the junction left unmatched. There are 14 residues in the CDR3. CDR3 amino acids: CASRRTSYEETQYF. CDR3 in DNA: TGTGCCAGCAGGCGGACTAGTTACGAAGAGACCCAGTACTTC.

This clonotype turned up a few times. The chain's CDR3 is CASSVNPGGGETQYF. CDR3 nucleotides: TGTGCCAGCAGCGTAAACCCCGGAGGGGGGGAGACCCAGTACTTC. The chain is built from TRBV7-2 and TRBJ2-5; TRBD1 or TRBD2 may be the D gene (6 bases each). Trimming removed 5 bases from V and 5 bases from J, with 18 bases in between. The CDR3 sequence is 15 residues long. From germline, CDR1 is SGHTA and CDR2 FQGNSA.

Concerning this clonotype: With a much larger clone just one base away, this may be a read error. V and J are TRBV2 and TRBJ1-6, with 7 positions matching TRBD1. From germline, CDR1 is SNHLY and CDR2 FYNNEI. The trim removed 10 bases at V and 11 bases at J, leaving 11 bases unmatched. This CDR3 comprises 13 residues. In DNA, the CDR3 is TGTGCCACCCTCCGGGACAGAAATACACCCCTCCACTTT. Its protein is CATLRDRNTPLHF.

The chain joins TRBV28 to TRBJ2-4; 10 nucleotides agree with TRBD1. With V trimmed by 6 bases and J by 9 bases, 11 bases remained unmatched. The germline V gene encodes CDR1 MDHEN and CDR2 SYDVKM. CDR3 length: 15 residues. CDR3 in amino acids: CASRNADRGSSIQYF. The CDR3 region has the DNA TGTGCCAGCAGAAACGCGGACAGGGGGTCGAGCATTCAGTACTTC.

The CDR3 protein is CASSPLLYKAFF. As DNA, the CDR3 is TGTGCCAGCAGTCCGCTACTGTACAAAGCTTTCTTT. The chain carries TRBV28 and TRBJ1-1, with D unclear. The CDR3 consists of 12 residues. Germline values: CDR1 MDHEN, CDR2 SYDVKM. V lost 5 bases and J 9 bases, leaving 13 bases between the germline ends.

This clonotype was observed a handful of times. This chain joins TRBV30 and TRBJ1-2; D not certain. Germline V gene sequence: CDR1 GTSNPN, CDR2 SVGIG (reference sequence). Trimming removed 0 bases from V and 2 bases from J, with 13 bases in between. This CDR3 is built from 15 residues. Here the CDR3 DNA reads TGTGCCTGGAGTGTGGGTATTAACGGAAACTATGGCTACACCTTC. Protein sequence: CAWSVGINGNYGYTF.

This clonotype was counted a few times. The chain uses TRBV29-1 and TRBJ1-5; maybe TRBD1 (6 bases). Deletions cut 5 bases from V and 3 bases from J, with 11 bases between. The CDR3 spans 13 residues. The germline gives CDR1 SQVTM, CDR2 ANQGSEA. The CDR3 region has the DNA TGCAGCGTTCCGGGACACAACAATCAGCCCCAGCATTTT. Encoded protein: CSVPGHNNQPQHF. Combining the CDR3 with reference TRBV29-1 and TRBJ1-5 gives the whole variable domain SAVISQKPSRDICQRGTSLTIQCQVDSQVTMMFWYRQQPGQSLTLIATANQGSEATYESGFVIDKFPISRPNLTFSTLTVSNMSPEDSSIYLCSVPGHNNQPQHFGDGTRLSIL.

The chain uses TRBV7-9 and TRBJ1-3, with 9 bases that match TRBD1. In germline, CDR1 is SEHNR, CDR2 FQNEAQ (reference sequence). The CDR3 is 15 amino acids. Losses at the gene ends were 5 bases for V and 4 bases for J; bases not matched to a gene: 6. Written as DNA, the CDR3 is TGTGCCAGCAGCGGGACAGGGTATTCGGGAAACACCATATATTTT. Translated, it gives CASSGTGYSGNTIYF.

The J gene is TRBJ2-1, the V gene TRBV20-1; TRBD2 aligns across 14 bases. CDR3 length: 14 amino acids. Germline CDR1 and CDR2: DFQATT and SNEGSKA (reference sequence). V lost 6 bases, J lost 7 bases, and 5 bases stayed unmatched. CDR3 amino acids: CSATSGRATNEQFF. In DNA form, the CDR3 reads TGCAGTGCGACTAGCGGGAGGGCGACAAATGAGCAGTTCTTC.

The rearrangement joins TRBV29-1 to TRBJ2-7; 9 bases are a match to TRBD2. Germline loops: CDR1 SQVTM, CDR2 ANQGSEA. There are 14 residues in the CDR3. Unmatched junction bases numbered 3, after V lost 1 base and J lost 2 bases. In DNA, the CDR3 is TGCAGCGTTGAAGGCGGCGGGAGGGCCTACGAGCAGTACTTC. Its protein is CSVEGGGRAYEQYF.

The CDR3 spells CASSPTGGDEQYF. The CDR3 DNA follows: TGTGCCAGCAGTCCCACGGGAGGCGACGAGCAGTACTTC. The J gene is TRBJ2-7, the V gene TRBV28; 7 positions agree with TRBD2. Germline CDR1 is MDHEN and CDR2 is SYDVKM. With V trimmed by 5 bases and J by 5 bases, 6 bases remained unmatched. This CDR3 is 13 amino acids long.

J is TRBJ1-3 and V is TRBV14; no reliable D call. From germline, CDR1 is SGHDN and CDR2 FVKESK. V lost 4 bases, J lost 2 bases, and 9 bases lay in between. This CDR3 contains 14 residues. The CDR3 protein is CASSPRYPGNTIYF. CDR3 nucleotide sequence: TGTGCCAGCAGCCCCAGGTACCCTGGAAACACCATATATTTT.

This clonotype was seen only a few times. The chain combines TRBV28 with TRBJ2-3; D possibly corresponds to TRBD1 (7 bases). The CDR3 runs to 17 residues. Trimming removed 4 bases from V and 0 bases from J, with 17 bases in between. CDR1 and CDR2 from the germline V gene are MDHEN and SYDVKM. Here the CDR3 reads CASSSAAGQSSTDTQYF. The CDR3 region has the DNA TGTGCCAGCAGTTCCGCCGCGGGACAGAGTAGCACAGATACGCAGTATTTT.